This is a list of T cell receptor beta chains from one sample in a study of cytomegalovirus exposure and HLA in healthy donors. Profiling relied on immunoSEQ multiplex PCR, and the TCRdb table lists in-frame clones only, not all of them. This table has under 85,000 clones, about 94% appearing once. Sequences were obtained from PBMCs. All receptors derive from a woman under 30 in good health and CMV-seronegative. CDR3s include the opening cysteine and the closing phenylalanine or tryptophan. The order of the fields is clone size, D gene, V gene, J gene, CDR3 protein, CDR3 DNA. The D gene is left open where the match is weak. Size values are once, few and many counts, or a class for expanded clones, and some rows have none.

-	TRBD2	TRBV6-4	TRBJ2-1	CASSDSVRGGHEQFF	TGTGCCAGCAGTGACTCTGTTAGGGGAGGGCATGAGCAGTTCTTC
-	-	TRBV6-1	TRBJ2-7	CASSLEQGPLYEQYF	TGTGCCAGCAGCCTAGAACAGGGCCCCCTATACGAGCAGTACTTC
-	-	TRBV4-3	TRBJ1-6	CASSQDATGSPLHF	TGCGCCAGCAGCCAAGATGCGACGGGGTCACCCCTCCACTTT
-	-	TRBV12-1	TRBJ2-1	CASSFARPPRANEQFF	TGTGCCAGCAGCTTTGCGCGGCCCCCGCGCGCGAATGAGCAGTTCTTC
-	TRBD1	TRBV5-1	TRBJ2-3	CASRDRGPSVADTQYF	TGCGCCAGCCGGGACAGGGGGCCAAGTGTCGCAGATACGCAGTATTTT
-	TRBD1	TRBV4-3	TRBJ2-1	CASSLGTGANEQFF	TGCGCCAGCAGCCTAGGGACAGGGGCCAATGAGCAGTTCTTC
-	TRBD2	TRBV5-1	TRBJ2-3	CASSNTSGRWGTDTQYF	TGCGCCAGCAGCAACACTAGCGGGAGATGGGGCACAGATACGCAGTATTTT
-	-	TRBV27	TRBJ2-3	CASSLFSVGTYTDTQYF	TGTGCCAGCAGTTTATTCTCGGTTGGTACGTACACAGATACGCAGTATTTT
-	-	TRBV9	TRBJ2-3	CASSVWQGGSTDTQYF	TGTGCCAGCAGCGTATGGCAGGGTGGATCCACAGATACGCAGTATTTT
-	-	TRBV10-2	TRBJ2-5	CASMRTAQETQYF	TGCGCCAGCATGAGGACAGCTCAAGAGACCCAGTACTTC
-	TRBD2	TRBV30	TRBJ2-3	CACSPGLASSTDTQYF	TGTGCCTGCTCTCCGGGACTAGCATCTAGCACAGATACGCAGTATTTT
-	-	TRBV19	TRBJ1-2	CASSNRVGSDGYTF	TGTGCCAGTAGTAACAGGGTTGGTAGCGATGGCTACACCTTC
-	TRBD1	TRBV28	TRBJ2-3	CASSPGPGTAIYTQYF	TGTGCCAGCAGTCCGGGCCCCGGGACAGCAATTTATACGCAGTATTTT
once	-	TRBV14	TRBJ2-1	CASSQDLISSEFF	TGTGCCAGCAGCCAAGATCTGATTAGTTCTGAGTTCTTC
-	TRBD1	TRBV29-1	TRBJ2-7	CSVTHRGEQYF	TGCAGCGTAACCCACAGGGGAGAGCAGTACTTC
-	TRBD1	TRBV5-4	TRBJ2-7	CASSSRDRGHEQYF	TGTGCCAGCAGCTCCCGGGACAGGGGCCACGAGCAGTACTTC
-	TRBD1	TRBV10-3	TRBJ2-7	CAISEWDRASYEQYF	TGTGCCATCAGTGAGTGGGACAGGGCCAGTTACGAGCAGTACTTC
-	-	TRBV28	TRBJ2-2	CASSFSIGRQGKIGELFF	TGTGCCAGCAGTTTTTCTATCGGTAGGCAGGGGAAGATCGGGGAGCTGTTTTTT
-	-	TRBV30	TRBJ1-3	CAWSVLRGISSGNTIYF	TGTGCCTGGAGTGTACTGAGGGGGATTTCGTCTGGAAACACCATATATTTT
-	TRBD1	TRBV7-9	TRBJ2-7	CASSSRQGLEQYF	TGTGCCAGCAGCTCAAGACAGGGCCTCGAGCAGTACTTC
-	-	TRBV11-3	TRBJ2-5	CASSLGGRGTPAAQETQYF	TGTGCCAGCAGCTTAGGGGGACGCGGGACCCCTGCGGCCCAAGAGACCCAGTACTTC
-	TRBD2	TRBV7-2	TRBJ2-1	CAGGGYNEQFF	TGTGCCGGCGGGGGGTACAATGAGCAGTTCTTC
-	TRBD2	TRBV6-1	TRBJ2-1	CASIFLAGYNEQFF	TGTGCCAGCATTTTCCTAGCGGGGTACAATGAGCAGTTCTTC
-	TRBD1	TRBV10-3	TRBJ1-2	CAISELGQGIGGYTF	TGTGCCATCAGTGAGTTGGGACAGGGAATTGGTGGCTACACCTTC
-	-	TRBV5-8	TRBJ1-5	CASSLGTVSNQPQHF	TGTGCCAGCAGCTTGGGAACAGTTAGCAATCAGCCCCAGCATTTT
-	-	TRBV4-1	TRBJ2-7	CASSQVAAEAYEQYF	TGCGCCAGCAGCCAAGTAGCGGCGGAAGCCTACGAGCAGTACTTC
-	-	TRBV6-1	TRBJ2-1	CASRPELFNEQFF	TGTGCCAGCCGTCCTGAGCTCTTCAATGAGCAGTTCTTC
-	TRBD2	TRBV7-9	TRBJ2-1	CASSLEAGGRSSYNEQFF	TGTGCCAGCAGCTTAGAAGCGGGGGGTCGGAGCTCCTACAATGAGCAGTTCTTC
-	-	TRBV27	TRBJ2-4	CASSLRWAAAKNIQYF	TGTGCCAGCAGTTTACGATGGGCAGCAGCCAAAAACATTCAGTACTTC
-	TRBD1	TRBV19	TRBJ1-2	CASSPRTGSSYGYTF	TGTGCCAGTAGTCCACGGACAGGGTCTTCCTATGGCTACACCTTC
-	-	TRBV28	TRBJ1-1	CASTLRPSSGNTEAFF	TGTGCCAGCACCCTACGGCCCTCCAGCGGGAACACTGAAGCTTTCTTT
-	-	TRBV9	TRBJ1-2	CASSVSGAYGYTF	TGTGCCAGCAGCGTAAGCGGGGCCTATGGCTACACCTTC
-	-	TRBV9	TRBJ2-6	CASSVGEDSSGANVLTF	TGTGCCAGCAGCGTAGGTGAGGACAGCTCTGGGGCCAACGTCCTGACTTTC